The 10 T cell receptor beta chains below all came from one sample that was sequenced in a study of blood T cell repertoires in COVID-19. Generated by immunoSEQ multiplex PCR, the TCRdb table keeps only in-frame clones and is missing some. This table has tens of thousands of clones, 88% appearing once. The sample was peripheral blood. All receptors come from a man aged 50-59 years with active COVID-19.

V gene TRBV4-1 combines with J gene TRBJ1-2; 10 bases line up with TRBD1. The length of the CDR3 is 18 residues. CDR1 and CDR2 (germline): MGHRA, YSYEKL. The V and J ends lost 4 bases and 8 bases, in that order; junction bases with no gene match: 19. This CDR3 reads CASSPAANPGQGVAGYTF. In DNA, the CDR3 is TGCGCCAGCAGCCCCGCCGCGAACCCTGGACAGGGGGTAGCCGGCTACACCTTC.

The chain couples TRBV5-4 to TRBJ1-2; TRBD1 matches 9 bases. From germline, CDR1 is SGHNT and CDR2 YYREEE (reference sequence). The CDR3 consists of 13 residues. After removal of 4 bases from V and 5 bases from J, the junction contained 3 bases not matched to a gene. CDR3 region: CASSLQGAYGYTF. The DNA of the CDR3 is TGTGCCAGCAGCCTACAGGGGGCTTATGGCTACACCTTC.

The DNA for the CDR3 is TGTGCCAGCAGCGAGGGGGCTGTGAACACTGAAGCTTTCTTT. Protein: CASSEGAVNTEAFF. V gene TRBV11-3 combines with J gene TRBJ1-1; 7 bases line up with TRBD1. The V gene end was trimmed by 5 bases and the J gene end by 0 bases; junction bases not matched to a gene: 3. The CDR3 contains 14 residues. CDR1 SGHNT and CDR2 YENEEA come from the germline V gene.

The chain is built from TRBV29-1 and TRBJ2-2; the D gene is possibly TRBD1 (6 bases). Germline CDR1 SQVTM, CDR2 ANQGSEA. V was cut by 3 bases and J by 3 bases, with 11 bases left in between. This CDR3 has 14 residues. This CDR3 is CSVDRGSHTGELFF. The CDR3 bases are TGCAGCGTTGACAGGGGCTCACACACCGGGGAGCTGTTTTTT.

V is TRBV6-2 or TRBV6-3 and J is TRBJ1-2; D remains unclear. Trimming stripped 0 bases from V and 5 bases from J, with 4 bases between. CDR1 is MNHEY, CDR2 SVGEGT, per germline. The CDR3 is 12 residues long. The CDR3 nucleotides read TGTGCCAGCAGTTACTCGAGTTATGGCTACACCTTC. Protein: CASSYSSYGYTF.

Here the CDR3 reads CAWTSLRRTYGYTF. The CDR3 bases are TGTGCCTGGACCTCCCTGAGGAGGACCTATGGCTACACCTTC. The chain is built from TRBV30 and TRBJ1-2, with no clear D. Germline loops: CDR1 GTSNPN, CDR2 SVGIG (reference sequence). The V end was cut by 4 bases, the J end by 4 bases, with 16 bases between. The CDR3 is 14 residues long.

This chain connects TRBV5-1 to TRBJ1-2, with D perhaps TRBD1 (6 bases). Germline CDR1 and CDR2: SGHRS and YFSETQ. Trimming took off 0 bases at V and 7 bases at J, with 10 bases between the two ends. The CDR3 has 13 residues. CDR3 in amino acids: CASSLGTVGGYTF. For the CDR3, the DNA is TGCGCCAGCAGCTTGGGGACAGTCGGTGGCTACACCTTC. The full variable domain, with the rest looked up from reference TRBV5-1 and TRBJ1-2, is KAGVTQTPRYLIKTRGQQVTLSCSPISGHRSVSWYQQTPGQGLQFLFEYFSETQRNKGNFPGRFSGRQFSNSRSEMNVSTLELGDSALYLCASSLGTVGGYTFGSGTRLTVV.

This chain connects TRBV7-2 to TRBJ2-3; 7 bases fit TRBD1. Unmatched junction bases numbered 8, after V lost 8 bases and J lost 0 bases. The V gene's germline CDR1 is SGHTA and CDR2 FQGNSA. The CDR3 covers 15 residues. Written as DNA, the CDR3 is TGTGCCAGCGTCCTTGGACAGGTTAGCACAGATACGCAGTATTTT. This gives the protein CASVLGQVSTDTQYF.

CDR3 coding DNA: TGTGCCACCAGTGGGCGGAGTAAGCCACAAGAGACCCAGTACTTC. Its translation is CATSGRSKPQETQYF. This sequence joins TRBV24-1 and TRBJ2-5; D is ambiguous. In germline, CDR1 is KGHDR, CDR2 SFDVKD. This CDR3 comprises 15 residues. Trimming took off 5 bases at V and 2 bases at J, with 14 bases between the two ends.

V and J are TRBV19 and TRBJ2-1, with D perhaps matching TRBD2 (6 bases). The CDR3 sequence is 13 residues long. Trimming removed 8 bases at V and 9 bases at J, with 17 bases between. The germline CDR1 and CDR2 sequences are LNHDA and SQIVND (reference sequence). DNA of the CDR3: TGTGCCAGTGGGGGGACTTTTATGGGTGAGCAGTTCTTC. Its protein product is CASGGTFMGEQFF.